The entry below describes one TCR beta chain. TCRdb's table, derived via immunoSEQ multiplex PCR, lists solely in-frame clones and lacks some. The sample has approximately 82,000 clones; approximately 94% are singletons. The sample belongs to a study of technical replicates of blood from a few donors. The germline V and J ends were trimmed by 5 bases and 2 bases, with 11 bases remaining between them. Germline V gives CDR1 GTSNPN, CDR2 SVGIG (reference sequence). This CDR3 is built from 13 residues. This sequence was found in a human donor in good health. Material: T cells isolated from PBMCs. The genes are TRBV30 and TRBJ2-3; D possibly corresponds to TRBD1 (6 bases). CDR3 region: CAWRQESTDTQYF. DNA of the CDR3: TGTGCCTGGCGACAGGAGTCCACAGATACGCAGTATTTT.